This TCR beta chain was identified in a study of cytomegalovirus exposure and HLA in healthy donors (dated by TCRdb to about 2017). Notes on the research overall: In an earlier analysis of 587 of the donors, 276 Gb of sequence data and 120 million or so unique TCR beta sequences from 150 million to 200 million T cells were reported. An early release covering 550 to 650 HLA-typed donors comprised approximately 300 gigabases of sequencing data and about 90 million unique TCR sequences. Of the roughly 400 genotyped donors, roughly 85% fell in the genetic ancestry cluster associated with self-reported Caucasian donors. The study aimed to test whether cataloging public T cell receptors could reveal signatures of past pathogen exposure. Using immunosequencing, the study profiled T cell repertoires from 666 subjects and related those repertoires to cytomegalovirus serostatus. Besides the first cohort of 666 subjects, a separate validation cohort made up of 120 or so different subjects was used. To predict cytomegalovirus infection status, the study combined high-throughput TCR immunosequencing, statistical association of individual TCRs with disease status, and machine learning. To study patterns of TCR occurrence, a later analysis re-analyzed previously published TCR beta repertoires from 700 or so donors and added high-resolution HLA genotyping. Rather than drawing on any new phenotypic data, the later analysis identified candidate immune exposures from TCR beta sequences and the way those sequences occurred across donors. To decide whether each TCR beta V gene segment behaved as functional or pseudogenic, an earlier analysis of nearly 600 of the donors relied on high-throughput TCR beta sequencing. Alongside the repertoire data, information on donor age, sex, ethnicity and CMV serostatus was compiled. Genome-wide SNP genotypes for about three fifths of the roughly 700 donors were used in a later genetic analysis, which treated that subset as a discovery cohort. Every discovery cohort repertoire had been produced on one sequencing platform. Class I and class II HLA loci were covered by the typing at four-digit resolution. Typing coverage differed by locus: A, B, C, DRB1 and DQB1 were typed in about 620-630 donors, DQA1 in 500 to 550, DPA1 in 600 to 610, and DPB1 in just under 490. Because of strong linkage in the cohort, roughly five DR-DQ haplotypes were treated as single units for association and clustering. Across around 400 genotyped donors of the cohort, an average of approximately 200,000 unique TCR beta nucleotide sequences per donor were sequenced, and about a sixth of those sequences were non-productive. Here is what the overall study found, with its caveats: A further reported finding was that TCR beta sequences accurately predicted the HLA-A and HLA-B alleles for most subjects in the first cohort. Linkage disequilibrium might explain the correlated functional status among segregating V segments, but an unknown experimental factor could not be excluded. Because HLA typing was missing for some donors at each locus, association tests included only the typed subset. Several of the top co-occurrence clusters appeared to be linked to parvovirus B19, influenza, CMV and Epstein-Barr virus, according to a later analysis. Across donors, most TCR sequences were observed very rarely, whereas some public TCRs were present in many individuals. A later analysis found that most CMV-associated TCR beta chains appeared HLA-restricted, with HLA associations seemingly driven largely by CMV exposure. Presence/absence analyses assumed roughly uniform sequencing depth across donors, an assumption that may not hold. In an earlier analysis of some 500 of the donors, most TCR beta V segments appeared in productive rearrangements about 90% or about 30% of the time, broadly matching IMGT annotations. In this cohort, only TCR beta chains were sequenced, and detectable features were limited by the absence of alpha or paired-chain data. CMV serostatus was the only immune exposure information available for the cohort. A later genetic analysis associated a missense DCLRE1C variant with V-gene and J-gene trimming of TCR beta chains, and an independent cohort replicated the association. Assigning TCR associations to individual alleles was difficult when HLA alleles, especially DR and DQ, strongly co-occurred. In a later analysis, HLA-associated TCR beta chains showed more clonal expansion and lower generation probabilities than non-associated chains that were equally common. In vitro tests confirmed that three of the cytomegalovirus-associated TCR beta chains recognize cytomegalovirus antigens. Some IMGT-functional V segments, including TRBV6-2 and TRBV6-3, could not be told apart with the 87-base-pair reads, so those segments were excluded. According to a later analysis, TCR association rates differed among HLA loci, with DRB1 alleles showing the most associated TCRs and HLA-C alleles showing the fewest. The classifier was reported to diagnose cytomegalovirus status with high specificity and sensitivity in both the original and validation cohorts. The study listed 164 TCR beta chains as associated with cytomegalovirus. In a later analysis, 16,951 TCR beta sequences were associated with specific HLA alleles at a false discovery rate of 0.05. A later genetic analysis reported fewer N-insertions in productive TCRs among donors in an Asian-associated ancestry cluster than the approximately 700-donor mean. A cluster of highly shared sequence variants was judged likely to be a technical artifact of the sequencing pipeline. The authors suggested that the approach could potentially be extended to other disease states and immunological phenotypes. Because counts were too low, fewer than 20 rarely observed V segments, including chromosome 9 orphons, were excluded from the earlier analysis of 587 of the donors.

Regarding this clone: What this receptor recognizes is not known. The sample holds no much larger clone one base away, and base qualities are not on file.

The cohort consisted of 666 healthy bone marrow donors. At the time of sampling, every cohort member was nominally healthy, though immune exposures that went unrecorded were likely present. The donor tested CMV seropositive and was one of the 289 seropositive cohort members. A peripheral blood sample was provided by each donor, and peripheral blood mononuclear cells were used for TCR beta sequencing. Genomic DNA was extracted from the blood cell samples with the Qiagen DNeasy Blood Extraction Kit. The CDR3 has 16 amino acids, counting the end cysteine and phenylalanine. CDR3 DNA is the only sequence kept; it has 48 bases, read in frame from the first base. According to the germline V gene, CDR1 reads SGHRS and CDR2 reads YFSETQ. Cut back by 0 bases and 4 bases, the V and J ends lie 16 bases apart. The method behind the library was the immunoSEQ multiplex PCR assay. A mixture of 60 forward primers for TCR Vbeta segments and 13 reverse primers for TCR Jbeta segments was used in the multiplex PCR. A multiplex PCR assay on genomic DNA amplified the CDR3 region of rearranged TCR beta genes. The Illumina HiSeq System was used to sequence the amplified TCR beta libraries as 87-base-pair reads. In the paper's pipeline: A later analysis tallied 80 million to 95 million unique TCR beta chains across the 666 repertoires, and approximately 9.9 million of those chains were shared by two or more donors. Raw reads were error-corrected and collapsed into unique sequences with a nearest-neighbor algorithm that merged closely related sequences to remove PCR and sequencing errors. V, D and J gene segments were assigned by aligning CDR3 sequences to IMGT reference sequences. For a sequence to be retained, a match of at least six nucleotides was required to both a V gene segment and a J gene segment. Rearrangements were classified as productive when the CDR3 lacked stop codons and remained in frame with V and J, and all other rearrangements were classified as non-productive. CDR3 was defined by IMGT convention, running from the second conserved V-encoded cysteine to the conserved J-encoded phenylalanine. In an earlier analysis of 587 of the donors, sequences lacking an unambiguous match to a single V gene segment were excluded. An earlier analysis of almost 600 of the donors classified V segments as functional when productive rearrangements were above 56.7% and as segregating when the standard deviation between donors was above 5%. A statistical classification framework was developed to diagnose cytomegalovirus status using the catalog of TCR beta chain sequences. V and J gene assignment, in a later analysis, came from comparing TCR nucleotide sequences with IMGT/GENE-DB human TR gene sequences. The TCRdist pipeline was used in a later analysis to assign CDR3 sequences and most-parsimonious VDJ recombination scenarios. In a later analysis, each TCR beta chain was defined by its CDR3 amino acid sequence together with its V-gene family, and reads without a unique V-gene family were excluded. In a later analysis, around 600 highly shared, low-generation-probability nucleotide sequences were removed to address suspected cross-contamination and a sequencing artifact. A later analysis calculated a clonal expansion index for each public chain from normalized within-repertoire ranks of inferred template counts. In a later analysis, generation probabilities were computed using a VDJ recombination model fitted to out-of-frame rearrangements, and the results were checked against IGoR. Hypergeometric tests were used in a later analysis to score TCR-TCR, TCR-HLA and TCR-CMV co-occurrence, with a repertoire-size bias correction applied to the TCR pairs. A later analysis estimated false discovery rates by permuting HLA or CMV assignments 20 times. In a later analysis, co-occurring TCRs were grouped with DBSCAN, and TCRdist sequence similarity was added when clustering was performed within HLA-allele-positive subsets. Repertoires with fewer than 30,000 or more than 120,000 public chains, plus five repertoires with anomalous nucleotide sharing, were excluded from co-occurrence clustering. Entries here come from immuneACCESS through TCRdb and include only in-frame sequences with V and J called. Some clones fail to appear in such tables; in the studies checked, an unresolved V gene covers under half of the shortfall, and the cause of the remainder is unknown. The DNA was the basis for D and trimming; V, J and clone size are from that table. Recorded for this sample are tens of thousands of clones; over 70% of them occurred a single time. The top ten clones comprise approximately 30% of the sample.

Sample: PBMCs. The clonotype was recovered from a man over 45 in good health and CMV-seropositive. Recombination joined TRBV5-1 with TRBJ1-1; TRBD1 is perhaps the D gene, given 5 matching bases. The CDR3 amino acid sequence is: CASSLDLGEVGTEAFF. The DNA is TGCGCCAGCAGCTTGGATCTGGGGGAGGTTGGCACTGAAGCTTTCTTT.